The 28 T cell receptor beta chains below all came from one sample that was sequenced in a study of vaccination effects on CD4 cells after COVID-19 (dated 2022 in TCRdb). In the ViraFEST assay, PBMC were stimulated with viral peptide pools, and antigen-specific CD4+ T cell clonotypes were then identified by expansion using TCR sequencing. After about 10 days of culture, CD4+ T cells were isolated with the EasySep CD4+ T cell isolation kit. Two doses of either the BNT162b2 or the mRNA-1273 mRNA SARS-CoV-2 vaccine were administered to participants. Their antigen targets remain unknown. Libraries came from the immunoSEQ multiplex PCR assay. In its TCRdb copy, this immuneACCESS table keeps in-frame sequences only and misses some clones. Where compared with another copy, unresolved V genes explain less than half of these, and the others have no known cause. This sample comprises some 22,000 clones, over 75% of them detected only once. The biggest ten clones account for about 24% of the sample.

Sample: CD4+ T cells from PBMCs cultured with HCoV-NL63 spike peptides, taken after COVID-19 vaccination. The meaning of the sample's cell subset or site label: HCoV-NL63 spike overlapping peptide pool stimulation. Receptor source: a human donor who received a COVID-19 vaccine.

The CDR3 DNA sequence: TGTGCCAGTAGTTCGGCGGGCTATGGCTACACCTTC. Its protein product is CASSSAGYGYTF. The chain combines TRBV19 with TRBJ1-2; D uncertain. CDR3 length: 12 amino acids. The germline CDR1 and CDR2 sequences are LNHDA and SQIVND (reference sequence). Trimming removed 5 bases from V and 4 bases from J, with 8 bases in between.

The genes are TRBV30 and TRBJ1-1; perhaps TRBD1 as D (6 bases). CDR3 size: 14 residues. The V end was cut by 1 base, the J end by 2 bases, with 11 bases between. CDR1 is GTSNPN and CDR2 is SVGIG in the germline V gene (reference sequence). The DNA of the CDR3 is TGTGCCTGGAGTGCAGGGACACCTAACACTGAAGCTTTCTTT. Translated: CAWSAGTPNTEAFF.

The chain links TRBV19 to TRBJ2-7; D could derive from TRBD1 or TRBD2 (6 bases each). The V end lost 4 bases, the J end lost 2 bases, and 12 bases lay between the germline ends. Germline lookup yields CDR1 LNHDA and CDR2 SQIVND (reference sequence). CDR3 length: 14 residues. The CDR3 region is CASSKWGATYEQYF. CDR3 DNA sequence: TGTGCCAGTAGTAAGTGGGGGGCGACCTACGAGCAGTACTTC.

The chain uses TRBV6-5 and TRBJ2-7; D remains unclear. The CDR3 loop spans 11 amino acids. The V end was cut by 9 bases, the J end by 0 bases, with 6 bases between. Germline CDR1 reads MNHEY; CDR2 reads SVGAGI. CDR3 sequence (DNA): TGTGCCAGTTCAAACTCCTACGAGCAGTACTTC. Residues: CASSNSYEQYF.

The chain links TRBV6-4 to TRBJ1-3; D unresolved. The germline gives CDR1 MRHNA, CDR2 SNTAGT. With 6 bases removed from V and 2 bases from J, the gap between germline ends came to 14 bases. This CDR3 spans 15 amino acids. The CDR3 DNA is TGTGCCAGCAGGTCCTTTTTCCCTCCTGGAAACACCATATATTTT. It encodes CASRSFFPPGNTIYF.

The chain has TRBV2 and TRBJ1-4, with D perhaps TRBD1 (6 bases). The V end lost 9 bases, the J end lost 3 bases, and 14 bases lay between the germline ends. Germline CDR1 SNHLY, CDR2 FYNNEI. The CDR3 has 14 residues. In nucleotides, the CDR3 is TGTGCCAGTGGGGGGCAGGGAGCTAATGAAAAACTGTTTTTT. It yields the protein CASGGQGANEKLFF.

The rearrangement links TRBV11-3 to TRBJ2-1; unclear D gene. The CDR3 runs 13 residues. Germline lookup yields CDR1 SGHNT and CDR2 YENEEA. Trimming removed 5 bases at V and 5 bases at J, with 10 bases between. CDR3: CASSRPGHNEQFF. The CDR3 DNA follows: TGTGCCAGCAGCCGCCCGGGCCACAATGAGCAGTTCTTC. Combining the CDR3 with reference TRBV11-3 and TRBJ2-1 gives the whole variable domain EAGVVQSPRYKIIEKKQPVAFWCNPISGHNTLYWYLQNLGQGPELLIRYENEEAVDDSQLPKDRFSAERLKGVDSTLKIQPAELGDSAVYLCASSRPGHNEQFFGPGTRLTVL.

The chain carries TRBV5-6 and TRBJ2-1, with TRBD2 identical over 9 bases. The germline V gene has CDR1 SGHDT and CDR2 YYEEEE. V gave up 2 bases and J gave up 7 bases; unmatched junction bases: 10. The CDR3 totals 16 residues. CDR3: CASSFVAGEGLNEQFF. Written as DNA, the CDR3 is TGTGCCAGCAGCTTTGTAGCGGGAGAAGGGTTAAATGAGCAGTTCTTC.

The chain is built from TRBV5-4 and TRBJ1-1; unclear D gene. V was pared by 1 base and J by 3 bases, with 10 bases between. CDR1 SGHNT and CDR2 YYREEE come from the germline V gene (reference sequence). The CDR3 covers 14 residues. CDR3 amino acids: CASSLRASDTEAFF. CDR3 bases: TGTGCCAGCAGCTTGCGGGCGTCGGACACTGAAGCTTTCTTT.

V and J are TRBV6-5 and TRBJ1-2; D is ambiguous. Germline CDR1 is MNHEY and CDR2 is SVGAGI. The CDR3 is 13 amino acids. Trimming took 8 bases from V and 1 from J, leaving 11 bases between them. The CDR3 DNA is TGTGCCAGCCTACGACGGGTTAACTATGGCTACACCTTC. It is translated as CASLRRVNYGYTF.

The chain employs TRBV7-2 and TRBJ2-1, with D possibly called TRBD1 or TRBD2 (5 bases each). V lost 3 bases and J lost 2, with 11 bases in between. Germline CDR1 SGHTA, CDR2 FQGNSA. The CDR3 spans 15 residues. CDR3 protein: CASSFTGTTYNEQFF. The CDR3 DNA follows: TGTGCCAGCAGCTTTACCGGGACCACCTACAATGAGCAGTTCTTC.

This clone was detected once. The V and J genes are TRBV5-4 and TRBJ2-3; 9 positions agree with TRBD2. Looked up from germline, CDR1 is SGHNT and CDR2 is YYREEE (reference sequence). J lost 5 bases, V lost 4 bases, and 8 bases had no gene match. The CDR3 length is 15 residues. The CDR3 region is CASSAAGGSGDTQYF. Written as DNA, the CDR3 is TGTGCCAGCAGCGCAGCGGGAGGTTCCGGAGATACGCAGTATTTT. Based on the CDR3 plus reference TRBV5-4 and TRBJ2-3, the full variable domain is ETGVTQSPTHLIKTRGQQVTLRCSSQSGHNTVSWYQQALGQGPQFIFQYYREEENGRGNFPPRFSGLQFPNYSSELNVNALELDDSALYLCASSAAGGSGDTQYFGPGTRLTVL.

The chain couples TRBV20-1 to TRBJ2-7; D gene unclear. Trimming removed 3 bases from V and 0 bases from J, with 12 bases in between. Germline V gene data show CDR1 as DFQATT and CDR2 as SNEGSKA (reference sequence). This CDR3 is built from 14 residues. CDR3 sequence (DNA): TGCAGTGCTAGTCCCCGGGCCTTCTCCTACGAGCAGTACTTC. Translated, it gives CSASPRAFSYEQYF.

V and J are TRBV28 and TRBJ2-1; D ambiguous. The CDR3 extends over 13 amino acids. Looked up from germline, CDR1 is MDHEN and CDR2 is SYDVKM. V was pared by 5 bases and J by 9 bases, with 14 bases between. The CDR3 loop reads CASSPSSRAEQFF. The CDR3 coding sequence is TGTGCCAGCAGTCCCTCTTCAAGGGCTGAGCAGTTCTTC.

CDR3 nucleotide sequence: TGTGCCAGCAGCCGCTCTAGCGGGAGCTCCTACGAGCAGTACTTC. It is translated as CASSRSSGSSYEQYF. V is TRBV5-4 and J is TRBJ2-7; 10 bases line up with TRBD2. This CDR3 has 15 residues. J gave up 0 bases and V 4 bases, and 4 bases lay outside the gene matches. The germline V gene has CDR1 SGHNT and CDR2 YYREEE (reference sequence).

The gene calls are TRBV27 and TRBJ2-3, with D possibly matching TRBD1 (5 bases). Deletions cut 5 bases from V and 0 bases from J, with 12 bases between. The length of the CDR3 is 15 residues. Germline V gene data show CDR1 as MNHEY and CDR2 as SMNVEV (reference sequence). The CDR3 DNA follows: TGTGCCAGCAGTCCCCGGACAAGTAGCACAGATACGCAGTATTTT. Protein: CASSPRTSSTDTQYF.

CDR3 bases: TGTGCCACGACTCCGGGGGGGGCTAACTATGGCTACACCTTC. Translation: CATTPGGANYGYTF. The chain carries TRBV6-5 and TRBJ1-2, with D perhaps matching TRBD1 (5 bases). The V end lost 10 bases, the J end lost 0 bases, and 15 bases lay between the germline ends. Germline-derived CDR1 and CDR2 are MNHEY and SVGAGI. The length of the CDR3 is 14 residues.

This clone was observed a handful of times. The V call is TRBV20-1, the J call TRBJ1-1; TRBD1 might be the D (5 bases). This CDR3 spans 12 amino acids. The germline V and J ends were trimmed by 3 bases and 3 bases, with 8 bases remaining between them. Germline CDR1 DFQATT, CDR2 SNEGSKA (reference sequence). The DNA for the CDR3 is TGCAGTGCTAGTCACAGGTACACTGAAGCTTTCTTT. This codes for CSASHRYTEAFF.

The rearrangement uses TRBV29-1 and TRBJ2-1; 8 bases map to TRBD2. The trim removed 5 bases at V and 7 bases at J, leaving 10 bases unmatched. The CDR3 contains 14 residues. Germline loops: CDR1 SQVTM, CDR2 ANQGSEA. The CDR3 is CSVYQRELGNEQFF. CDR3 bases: TGCAGCGTTTATCAGCGGGAGCTGGGGAATGAGCAGTTCTTC.

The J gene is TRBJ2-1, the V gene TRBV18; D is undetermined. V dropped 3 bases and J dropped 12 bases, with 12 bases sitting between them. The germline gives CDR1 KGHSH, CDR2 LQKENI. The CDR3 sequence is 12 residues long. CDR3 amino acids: CASSPGLRWQFF. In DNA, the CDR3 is TGTGCCAGCTCACCCGGCCTCAGGTGGCAGTTCTTC.

DNA for the CDR3: TGTGCCAGCAGCCCCGGACAGGGGGCCGGGGAGCTGTTTTTT. The encoded protein is CASSPGQGAGELFF. V usage is TRBV7-2 and J usage is TRBJ2-2; 10 bases are shared with TRBD1. The V gene's germline CDR1 is SGHTA and CDR2 FQGNSA. With 5 bases clipped from V and 6 bases from J, the junction kept 3 bases outside the gene matches. This CDR3 has 14 amino acids.

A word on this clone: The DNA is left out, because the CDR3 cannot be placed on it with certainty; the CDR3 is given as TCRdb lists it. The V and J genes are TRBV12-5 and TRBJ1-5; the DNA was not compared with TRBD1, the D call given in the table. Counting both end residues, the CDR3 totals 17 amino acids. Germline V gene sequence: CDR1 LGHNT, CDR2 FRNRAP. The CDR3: CASGFFGQAHSNQPQHF.

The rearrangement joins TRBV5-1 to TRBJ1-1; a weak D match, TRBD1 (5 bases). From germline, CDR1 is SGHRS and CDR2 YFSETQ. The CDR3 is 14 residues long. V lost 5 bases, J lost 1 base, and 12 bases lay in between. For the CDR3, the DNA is TGCGCCAGCAGGGGGGATAACACGAACACTGAAGCTTTCTTT. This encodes CASRGDNTNTEAFF.

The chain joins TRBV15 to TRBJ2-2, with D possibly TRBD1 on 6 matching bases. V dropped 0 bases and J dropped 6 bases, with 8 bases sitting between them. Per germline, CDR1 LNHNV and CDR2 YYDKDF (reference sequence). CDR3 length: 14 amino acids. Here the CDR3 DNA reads TGTGCCACCAGCAGAGACAGGGGATCCGGGGAGCTGTTTTTT. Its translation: CATSRDRGSGELFF.

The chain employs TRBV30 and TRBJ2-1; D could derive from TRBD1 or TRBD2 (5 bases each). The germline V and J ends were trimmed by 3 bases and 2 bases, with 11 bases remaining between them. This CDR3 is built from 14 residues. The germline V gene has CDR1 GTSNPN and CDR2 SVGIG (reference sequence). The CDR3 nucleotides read TGTGCCTGGAGCCCGGGGCTCCCCTACAATGAGCAGTTCTTC. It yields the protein CAWSPGLPYNEQFF. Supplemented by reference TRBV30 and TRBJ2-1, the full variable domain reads SQTIHQWPATLVQPVGSPLSLECTVEGTSNPNLYWYRQAAGRGLQLLFYSVGIGQISSEVPQNLSASRPQDRQFILSSKKLLLSDSGFYLCAWSPGLPYNEQFFGPGTRLTVL.

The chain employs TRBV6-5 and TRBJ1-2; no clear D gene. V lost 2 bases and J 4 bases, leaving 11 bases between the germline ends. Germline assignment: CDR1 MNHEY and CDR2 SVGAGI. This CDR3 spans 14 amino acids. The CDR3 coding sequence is TGTGCCAGCAGTTACGTTGGGGTTGGCTATGGCTACACCTTC. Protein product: CASSYVGVGYGYTF.

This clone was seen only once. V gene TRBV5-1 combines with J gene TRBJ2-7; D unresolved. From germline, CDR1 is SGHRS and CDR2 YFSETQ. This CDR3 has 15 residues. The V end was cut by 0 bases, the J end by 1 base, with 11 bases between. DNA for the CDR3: TGCGCCAGCAGCTTGGGGTTCCCGTTTTCCTACGAGCAGTACTTC. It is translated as CASSLGFPFSYEQYF.

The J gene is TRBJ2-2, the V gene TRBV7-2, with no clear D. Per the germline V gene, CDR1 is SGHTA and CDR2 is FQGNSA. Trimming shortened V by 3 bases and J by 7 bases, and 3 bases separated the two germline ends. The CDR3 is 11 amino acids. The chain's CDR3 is CASSLIGELFF. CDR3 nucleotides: TGTGCCAGCAGCTTGATCGGGGAGCTGTTTTTT.